This TCR beta chain comes out of a study of CD8 T cells in Susac syndrome. The authors reverse transcribed roughly 0.45 to 1 ug RNA with random hexamers. TCRdb passed the immunoSEQ multiplex PCR reads through MiXCR, listing each CDR3 protein once. The sample lists roughly 300,000 distinct CDR3 sequences, about 88% seen once, with 0.095% to 0.14% in the top ten. Trimming shortened V by 6 bases and J by 2 bases, and 15 bases separated the two germline ends. CDR1 and CDR2 (germline): MNHEY, SMNVEV (reference sequence). The CDR3 sequence is 15 residues long. CD8+ and CD4+ T cells from blood underwent TCR beta sequencing, which was carried out in a high-throughput format. Negative isolation was used for CD8+ and CD4+ T cells and FACS enrichment for TEMRA cells.

This receptor was taken from a human donor with multiple sclerosis. Sequencing was performed on CD8+ T cells from PBMCs. V usage is TRBV27 and J usage is TRBJ2-3; TRBD1 is a possible D gene (6 bases). The CDR3 DNA sequence: TGTGCCAGCAGCCCAATGACAGGACTCACAGATACGCAGTATTTT. Translation: CASSPMTGLTDTQYF.